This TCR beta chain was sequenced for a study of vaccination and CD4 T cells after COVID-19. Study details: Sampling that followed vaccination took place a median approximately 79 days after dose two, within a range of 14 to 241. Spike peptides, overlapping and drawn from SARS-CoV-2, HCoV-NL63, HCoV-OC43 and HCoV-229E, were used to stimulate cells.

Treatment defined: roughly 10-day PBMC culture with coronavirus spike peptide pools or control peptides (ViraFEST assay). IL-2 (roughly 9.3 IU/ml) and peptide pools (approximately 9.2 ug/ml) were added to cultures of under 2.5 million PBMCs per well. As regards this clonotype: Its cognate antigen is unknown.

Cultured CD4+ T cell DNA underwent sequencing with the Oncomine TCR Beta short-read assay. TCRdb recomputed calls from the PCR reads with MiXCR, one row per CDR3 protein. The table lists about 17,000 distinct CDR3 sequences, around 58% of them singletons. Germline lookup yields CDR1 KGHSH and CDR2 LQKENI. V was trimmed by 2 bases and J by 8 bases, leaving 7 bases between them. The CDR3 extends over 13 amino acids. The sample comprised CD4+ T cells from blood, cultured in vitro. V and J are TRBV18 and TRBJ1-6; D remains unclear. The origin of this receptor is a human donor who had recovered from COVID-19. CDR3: CASSPGGDSPLHF. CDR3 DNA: TGTGCCAGCTCACCAGGAGGAGATTCACCCCTCCACTTT.